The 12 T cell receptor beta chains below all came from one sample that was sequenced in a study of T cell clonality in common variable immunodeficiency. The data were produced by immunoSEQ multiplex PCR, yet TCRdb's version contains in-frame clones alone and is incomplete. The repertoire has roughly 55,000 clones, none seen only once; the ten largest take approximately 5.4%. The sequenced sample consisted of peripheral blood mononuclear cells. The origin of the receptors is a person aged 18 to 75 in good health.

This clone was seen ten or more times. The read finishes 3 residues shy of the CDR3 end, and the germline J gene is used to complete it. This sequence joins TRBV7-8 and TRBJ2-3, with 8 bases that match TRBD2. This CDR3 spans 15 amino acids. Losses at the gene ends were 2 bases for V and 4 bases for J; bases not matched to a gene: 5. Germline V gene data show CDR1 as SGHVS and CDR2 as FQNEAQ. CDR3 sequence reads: CASSLHSGGADTQYF. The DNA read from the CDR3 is TGTGCCAGCAGCTTACACTCGGGAGGGGCAGATACG.

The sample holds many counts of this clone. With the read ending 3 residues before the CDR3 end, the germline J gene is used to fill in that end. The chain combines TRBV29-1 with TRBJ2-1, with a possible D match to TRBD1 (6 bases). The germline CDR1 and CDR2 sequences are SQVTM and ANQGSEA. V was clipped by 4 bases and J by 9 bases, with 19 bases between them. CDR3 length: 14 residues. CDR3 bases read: TGCAGCGTTGTAGGGGGACGGAATTTCGGTGAG. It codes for CSVVGGRNFGE. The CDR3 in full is CSVVGGRNFGEQFF.

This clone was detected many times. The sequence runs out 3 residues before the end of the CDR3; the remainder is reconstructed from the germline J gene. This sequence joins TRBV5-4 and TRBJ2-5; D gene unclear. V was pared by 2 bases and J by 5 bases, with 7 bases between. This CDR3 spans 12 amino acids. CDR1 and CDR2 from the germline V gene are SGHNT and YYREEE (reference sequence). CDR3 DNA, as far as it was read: TGTGCCAGCAGCTTTAATCTGGAGACC. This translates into CASSFNLET. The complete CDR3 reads CASSFNLETQYF.

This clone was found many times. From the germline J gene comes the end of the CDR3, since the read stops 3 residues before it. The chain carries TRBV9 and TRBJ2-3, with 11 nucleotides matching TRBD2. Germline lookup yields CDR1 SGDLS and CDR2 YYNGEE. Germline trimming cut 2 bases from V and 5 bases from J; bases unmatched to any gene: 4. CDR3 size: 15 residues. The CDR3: CASSVGTSGGDTQYF. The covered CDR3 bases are TGTGCCAGCAGCGTCGGGACTAGCGGAGGAGATACG.

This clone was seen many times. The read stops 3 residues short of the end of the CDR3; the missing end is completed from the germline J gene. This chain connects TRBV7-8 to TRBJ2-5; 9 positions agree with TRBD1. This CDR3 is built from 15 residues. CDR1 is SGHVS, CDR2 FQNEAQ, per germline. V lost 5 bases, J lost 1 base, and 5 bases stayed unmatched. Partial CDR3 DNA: TGTGCCAGCAGCAGGGACAGGGCCCTCCAAGAGACC. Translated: CASSRDRALQET. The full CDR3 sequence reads CASSRDRALQETQYF.

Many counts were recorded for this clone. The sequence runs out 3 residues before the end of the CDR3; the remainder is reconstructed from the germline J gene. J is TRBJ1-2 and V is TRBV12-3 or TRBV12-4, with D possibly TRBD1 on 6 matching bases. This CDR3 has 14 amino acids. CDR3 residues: CASSPTGGSGGYTF. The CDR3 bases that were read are TGTGCCAGCAGCCCGACAGGTGGATCGGGCGGC.

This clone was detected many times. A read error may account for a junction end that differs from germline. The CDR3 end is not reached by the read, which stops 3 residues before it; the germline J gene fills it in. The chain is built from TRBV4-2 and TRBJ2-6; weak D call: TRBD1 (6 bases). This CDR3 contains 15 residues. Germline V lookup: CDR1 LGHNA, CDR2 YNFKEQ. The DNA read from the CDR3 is TGCGCCAGCAGCCGAAGGGGGTCTGGGGCCAACGTC. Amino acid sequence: CASSRRGSGANV. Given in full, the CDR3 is CASSRRGSGANVLTF.

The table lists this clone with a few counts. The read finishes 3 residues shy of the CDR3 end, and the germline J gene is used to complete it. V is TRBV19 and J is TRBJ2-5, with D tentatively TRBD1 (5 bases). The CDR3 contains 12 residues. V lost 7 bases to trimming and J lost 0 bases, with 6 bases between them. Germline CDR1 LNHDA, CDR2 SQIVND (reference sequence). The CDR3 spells CASTQDQETQYF. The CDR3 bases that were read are TGTGCCAGTACACAGGACCAAGAGACC.

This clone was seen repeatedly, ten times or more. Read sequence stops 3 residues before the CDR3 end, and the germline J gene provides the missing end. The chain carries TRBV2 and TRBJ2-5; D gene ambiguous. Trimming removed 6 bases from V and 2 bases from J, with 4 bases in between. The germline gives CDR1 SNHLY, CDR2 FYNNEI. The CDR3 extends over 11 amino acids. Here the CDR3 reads CASSHQETQYF. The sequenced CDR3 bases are TGTGCCAGCAGCCATCAAGAGACC.

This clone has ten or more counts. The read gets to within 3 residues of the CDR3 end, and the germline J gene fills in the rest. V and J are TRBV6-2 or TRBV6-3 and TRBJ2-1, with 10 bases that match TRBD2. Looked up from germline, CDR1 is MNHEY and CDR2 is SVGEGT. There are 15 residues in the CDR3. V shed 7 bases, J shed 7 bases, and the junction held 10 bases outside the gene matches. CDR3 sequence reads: CASMPGLAGVNEQFF. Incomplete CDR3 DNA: TGTGCCAGCATGCCGGGGCTAGCGGGAGTGAATGAG.

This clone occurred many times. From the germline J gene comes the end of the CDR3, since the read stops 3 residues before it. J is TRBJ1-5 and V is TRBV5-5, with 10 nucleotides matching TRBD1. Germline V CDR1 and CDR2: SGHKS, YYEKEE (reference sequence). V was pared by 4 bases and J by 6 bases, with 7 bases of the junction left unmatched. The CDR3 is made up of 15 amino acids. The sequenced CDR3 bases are TGTGCCAGCAGCGACGCCTGGGACAGGGGTCAGCCC. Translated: CASSDAWDRGQP. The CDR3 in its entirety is CASSDAWDRGQPQHF.

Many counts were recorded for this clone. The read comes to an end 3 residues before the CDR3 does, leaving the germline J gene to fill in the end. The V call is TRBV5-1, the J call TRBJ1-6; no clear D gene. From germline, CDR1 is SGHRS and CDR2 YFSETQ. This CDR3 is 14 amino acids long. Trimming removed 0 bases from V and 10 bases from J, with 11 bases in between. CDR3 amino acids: CASSLEGSGSPLHF. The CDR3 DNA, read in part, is TGCGCCAGCAGCTTGGAGGGCAGCGGGTCACCC.